This T cell receptor beta chain was recorded in a study of PD-1 blockade in mismatch repair-deficient tumors. All patients were mismatch repair deficient, assessed by either PCR or immunohistochemistry. Three pembrolizumab responders had their TCRs sequenced. Germline V gene sequence: CDR1 MNHNS, CDR2 SASEGT. This CDR3 has 18 residues. TCRdb's copy holds only in-frame clones and misses some; the assay was immunoSEQ multiplex PCR. The sample records 40,000 to 60,000 clones, around 80% being singletons. Regarding the study as a whole: Tumor-resident clones, often undetectable pretreatment in blood, expanded then contracted after pembrolizumab.

Turning to this clone: The antigen is unknown. The junction and the germline gene differ at one end; a read error may be behind it.

J is TRBJ2-1 and V is TRBV6-1; 11 bases map to TRBD2. The TCR was taken from an adult with mismatch repair-deficient cancer. The source was peripheral blood, collected 4 weeks after starting pembrolizumab. The CDR3 DNA reads as TGTGCCAGCAGTAAAGCCTTAGCGGGAGGGACAACATACAATGAGCAGTTCTTC. Its protein product is CASSKALAGGTTYNEQFF.